This TCR beta chain was observed in a study of beta chain features in type 1 diabetes. Expressed TCRB transcripts got sequenced, as all isolated RNA was reverse transcribed. Only in-frame clones appear in the TCRdb table, and some are missing; sequencing was by immunoSEQ multiplex PCR. The table shows about 250,000 clones, with less than 15% occurring only once. Turning to this clone: Its antigen is as yet unknown.

General study results and limits: Resolution of whether HLA type affects TCRB rearrangement was not achieved here. Any PCR bias toward short templates would affect both groups alike.

CD4+ naive, central memory, regulatory and stem cell-like memory subsets were isolated by sorting on CD45RO/CCR7/CD25/CD127/CD95/CD27. Post-sort purity exceeded 95% for all sorted populations. This CDR3 region has 15 residues. Trimming took 4 bases from V and 3 from J; bases not matched to a gene: 6. Germline V gene data show CDR1 as SGHNT and CDR2 as YYREEE (reference sequence). The source of this sequence is a woman in her forties in good health. Sequenced material: naive CD4+ T cells from blood. The chain carries TRBV5-4 and TRBJ2-5; 10 bases map to TRBD2. This chain's CDR3 is CASSLKLAGKETQYF. CDR3 in DNA: TGTGCCAGCAGCCTTAAACTAGCGGGAAAAGAGACCCAGTACTTC.